This T cell receptor (beta chain) is drawn from a study of T cells in Graves' hyperthyroidism and ophthalmopathy. Study-level background: Sampling of peripheral blood happened at initial diagnosis, prior to any treatment.

Regarding the study as a whole: Within blood appeared most thyroid clonotypes that had expanded above 0.001.

RNA transcripts yielded amplified TCR beta CDR3 regions. A first-round RT-PCR of the TCR CDR3 used the HTBI primer set. MiXCR, run by TCRdb on the multiplex PCR reads, gives a single entry per CDR3 protein. The profile shows a few hundred thousand distinct CDR3 sequences, roughly 13% of them singletons. Over 18 months, lack of ophthalmopathy progression marked Graves' hyperthyroidism as stable. Together with thyroid ultrasound, orbital computed tomography, serum thyroxine and TRAb, clinical symptoms were used for diagnoses. CDR1 and CDR2 from the germline V gene are SGDLS and YYNGEE. V lost 0 bases and J 4 bases, leaving 4 bases between the germline ends. CDR3 length: 12 amino acids. This clonotype has at least ten counts. Its antigen is still unknown.

The TCR originated in a young woman with Graves' hyperthyroidism. The material sequenced was blood. V usage is TRBV9 and J usage is TRBJ2-5; no clear D gene. The CDR3 bases are TGTGCCAGCAGCGTAGCCGGAGAGACCCAGTACTTC. Encoded protein: CASSVAGETQYF.